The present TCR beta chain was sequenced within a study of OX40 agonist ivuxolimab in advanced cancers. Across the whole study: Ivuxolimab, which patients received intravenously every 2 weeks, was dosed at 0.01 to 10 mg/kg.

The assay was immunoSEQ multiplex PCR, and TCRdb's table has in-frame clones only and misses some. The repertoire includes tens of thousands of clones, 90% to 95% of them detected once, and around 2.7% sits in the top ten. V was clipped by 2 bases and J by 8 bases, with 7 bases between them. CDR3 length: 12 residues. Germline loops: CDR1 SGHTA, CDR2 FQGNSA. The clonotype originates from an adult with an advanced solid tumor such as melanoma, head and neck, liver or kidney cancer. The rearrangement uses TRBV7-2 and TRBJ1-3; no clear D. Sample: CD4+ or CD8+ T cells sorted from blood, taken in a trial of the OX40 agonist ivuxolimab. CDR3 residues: CASSLYGDTIYF. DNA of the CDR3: TGTGCCAGCAGCTTATACGGTGACACCATATATTTT.